Reported below is one T cell receptor beta chain. The data originate from a study of T cell changes during pregnancy in multiple sclerosis. V shed 2 bases and J 4 bases; nucleotides not matched to a gene: 0. In germline, CDR1 is SNHLY, CDR2 FYNNEI. There are 15 residues in the CDR3. Here immunoSEQ multiplex PCR was the method, and the copy in TCRdb shows in-frame clones only, minus some. The sample yields around 78,000 clones, around 93% seen once. This specimen was peripheral blood, taken in the second trimester of pregnancy. This receptor was identified in a female donor with multiple sclerosis, enrolled in a pregnancy study. The J gene is TRBJ2-2, the V gene TRBV2; 11 bases are shared with TRBD2. The CDR3 loop is CASSETSGGTGELFF. In DNA form, the CDR3 reads TGTGCCAGCAGTGAAACTAGCGGGGGCACCGGGGAGCTGTTTTTT. The full variable domain, rest sourced from reference TRBV2 and TRBJ2-2, is EPEVTQTPSHQVTQMGQEVILRCVPISNHLYFYWYRQILGQKVEFLVSFYNNEISEKSEIFDDQFSVERPDGSNFTLKIRSTKLEDSAMYFCASSETSGGTGELFFGEGSRLTVL.